The 8 T cell receptor beta chains below come from one sample, sequenced in a study of blood T cell repertoires in COVID-19. TCRdb's copy holds only in-frame clones and misses some; the assay was immunoSEQ multiplex PCR. The table shows around 300,000 clones, with approximately 88% occurring only once. Material: PBMCs or T cells enriched from blood (not recorded which). Source of these receptors: a woman between 40 and 50 years old who had recovered from COVID-19.

This chain uses TRBV19 with TRBJ1-3, with D tentatively TRBD1 (5 bases). The V gene lost 7 bases and the J gene lost 2 bases, with 12 bases spanning the gap. CDR1 is LNHDA and CDR2 is SQIVND in the germline V gene (reference sequence). This CDR3 spans 14 amino acids. CDR3 nucleotide sequence: TGTGCCAGTAATCTCAGGGCTCCTGGAAACACCATATATTTT. Encoded protein: CASNLRAPGNTIYF.

In its sample, this clone was seen once. The rearrangement joins TRBV5-1 to TRBJ1-2; D possibly corresponds to TRBD1 (6 bases). The V gene's germline CDR1 is SGHRS and CDR2 YFSETQ. V was pared by 0 bases and J by 7 bases, with 10 bases between. This CDR3 region has 13 residues. The CDR3 DNA follows: TGCGCCAGCAGCTTGGCAGGGGTTGGTGGCTACACCTTC. As protein: CASSLAGVGGYTF.

The chain uses TRBV7-9 and TRBJ2-2; 10 positions match TRBD1. The V and J ends lost 5 bases and 4 bases, in that order; junction bases with no gene match: 1. Germline CDR1 is SEHNR and CDR2 is FQNEAQ (reference sequence). The CDR3 consists of 14 residues. In DNA, the CDR3 is TGTGCCAGCAGCGGACAGGGGGGCACCGGGGAGCTGTTTTTT. Residues: CASSGQGGTGELFF. Filled out from reference TRBV7-9 and TRBJ2-2, the complete variable domain reads DTGVSQNPRHKITKRGQNVTFRCDPISEHNRLYWYRQTLGQGPEFLTYFQNEAQLEKSRLLSDRFSAERPKGSFSTLEIQRTEQGDSAMYLCASSGQGGTGELFFGEGSRLTVL.

This sequence joins TRBV5-1 and TRBJ1-2; no firm D call. The CDR3 sequence is 15 residues long. Trimming removed 0 bases at V and 3 bases at J, with 12 bases between. Germline lookup yields CDR1 SGHRS and CDR2 YFSETQ. The CDR3 here is CASSLAAGSDYGYTF. Written as DNA, the CDR3 is TGCGCCAGCAGCTTGGCCGCGGGGTCGGACTATGGCTACACCTTC.

The CDR3 loop reads CASSERAGGRSNQPQHF. The CDR3 nucleotides read TGTGCCAGCAGTGAGAGGGCAGGGGGCCGGAGCAATCAGCCCCAGCATTTT. The chain employs TRBV6-1 and TRBJ1-5; 8 positions agree with TRBD1. Germline trimming cut 3 bases from V and 1 base from J; bases unmatched to any gene: 8. CDR3 length: 17 residues. CDR1 and CDR2 from the germline V gene are MNHNS and SASEGT.

The V and J genes are TRBV9 and TRBJ1-6, with no clear D. Germline assignment: CDR1 SGDLS and CDR2 YYNGEE. Trimming took off 3 bases at V and 0 bases at J, with 13 bases between the two ends. This CDR3 contains 17 residues. The CDR3 sequence: CASSAHRESSYNSPLHF. CDR3 sequence (DNA): TGTGCCAGCAGCGCCCACCGGGAAAGCTCCTATAATTCACCCCTCCACTTT.

This clone was seen a single time. This chain links TRBV12-3 or TRBV12-4 with TRBJ1-1; D remains unclear. This CDR3 comprises 13 residues. Trimming took 6 bases from V and 1 from J, leaving 9 bases between them. The CDR3 sequence is CASRTYENTEAFF. CDR3 sequence (DNA): TGTGCCAGCAGGACTTATGAGAACACTGAAGCTTTCTTT.

The V call is TRBV6-5, the J call TRBJ2-1; 7 bases fit TRBD1. The length of the CDR3 is 14 residues. The germline CDR1 and CDR2 sequences are MNHEY and SVGAGI. Trimming at V came to 5 bases and at J to 3 bases, leaving 4 bases not matched to a gene. The CDR3 DNA reads as TGTGCCAGCAGTACAGGGGACAGCTACAATGAGCAGTTCTTC. Its translation: CASSTGDSYNEQFF.